This T cell receptor (beta chain) was captured in a study of T cells after yellow fever vaccination. A single record per CDR3 protein comes from TCRdb applying MiXCR to the 5' RACE reads. The table includes about 350,000 distinct CDR3 sequences, 4.1% detected once. The table lists this clonotype with a few counts. Compared with germline, one end of the junction differs, possibly owing to a read error. The receptor's source is a man aged 18 to 30 who received the YFV17D yellow fever vaccine. Sequenced here: PBMCs, sampled 5 days after the yellow fever booster vaccination.

In DNA form, the CDR3 reads TGTGCCAGCAGCCGTAGCCCAGGGGGCGGGCGGGGGAGGAACTTC. It specifies CASSRSPGGGRGRNF. The chain combines TRBV7-2 with TRBJ2-5; possible D gene TRBD1, 8 bases. The CDR3 spans 15 residues. Germline V CDR1 and CDR2: SGHTA, FQGNSA.